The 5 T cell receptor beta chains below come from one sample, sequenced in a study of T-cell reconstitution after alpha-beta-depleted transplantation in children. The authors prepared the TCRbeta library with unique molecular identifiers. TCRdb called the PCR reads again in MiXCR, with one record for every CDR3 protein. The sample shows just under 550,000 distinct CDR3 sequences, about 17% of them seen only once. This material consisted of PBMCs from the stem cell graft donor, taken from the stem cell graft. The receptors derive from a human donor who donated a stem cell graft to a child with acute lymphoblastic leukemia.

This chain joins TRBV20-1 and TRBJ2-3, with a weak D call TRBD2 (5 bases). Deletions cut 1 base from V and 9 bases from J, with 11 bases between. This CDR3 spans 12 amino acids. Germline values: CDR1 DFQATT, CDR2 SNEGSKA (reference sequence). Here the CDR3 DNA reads TGCAGTGCTAGAGCACCGGGCGGGACGCAGTATTTT. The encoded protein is CSARAPGGTQYF.

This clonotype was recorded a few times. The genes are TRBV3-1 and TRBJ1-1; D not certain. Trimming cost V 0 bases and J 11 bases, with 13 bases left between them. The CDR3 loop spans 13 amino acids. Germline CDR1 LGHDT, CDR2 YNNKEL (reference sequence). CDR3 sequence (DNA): TGTGCCAGCAGCCAAGATCTATACCGTAGGGCTTTCTTT. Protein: CASSQDLYRRAFF.

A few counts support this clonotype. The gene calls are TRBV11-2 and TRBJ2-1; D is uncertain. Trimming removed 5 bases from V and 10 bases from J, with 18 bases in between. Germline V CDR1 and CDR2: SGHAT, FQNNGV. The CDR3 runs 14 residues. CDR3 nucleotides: TGTGCCAGCAGCCAAACGACCGGGCCCAAGGAGCAGTTCTTC. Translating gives CASSQTTGPKEQFF.

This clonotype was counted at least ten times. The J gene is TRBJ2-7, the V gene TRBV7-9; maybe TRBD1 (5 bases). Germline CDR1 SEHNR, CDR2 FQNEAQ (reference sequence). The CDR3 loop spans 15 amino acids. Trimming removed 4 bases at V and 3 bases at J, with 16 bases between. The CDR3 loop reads CASSSNRSFGYEQYF. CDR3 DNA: TGTGCCAGCAGCTCAAACAGGAGTTTTGGCTACGAGCAGTACTTC.

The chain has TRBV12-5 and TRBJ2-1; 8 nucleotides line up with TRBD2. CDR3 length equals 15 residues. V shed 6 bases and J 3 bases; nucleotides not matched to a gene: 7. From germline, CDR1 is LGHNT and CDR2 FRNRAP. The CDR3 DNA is TGTGCTAGTGGCCGTAGACTAGCGATCTACAATGAGCAGTTCTTC. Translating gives CASGRRLAIYNEQFF.